The present T cell receptor beta chain was sequenced within a study of B cell selection in AIRE deficiency. Study results and limitations: With only TCRbeta sequenced, about 37% of shared healthy Treg sequences overlapped Tconv. Shorter CDR3s marked shared Treg sequences, biased toward few non-templated insertions. Of 3657 shared Treg TCRbeta sequences, roughly 31% were healthy-donor-only and over 9% patient-only.

Conventional CD4 T cells were sorted as CD4+CD127+ cells. Assay: immunoSEQ multiplex PCR; the TCRdb copy retains only in-frame clones and omits some. Of about 20,000 clones detected, almost 97% appear once; the ten largest clones hold 0.3%. Between the trimmed V and J ends, which lost 1 base and 3 bases, there was a span of 13 bases. CDR1 is LNHDA and CDR2 is SQIVND in the germline V gene (reference sequence). The CDR3 is 15 residues long. As to this clone: Its target is unknown.

This chain uses TRBV19 with TRBJ2-7; D is ambiguous. The sequencing sample was made of conventional CD4+ T cells sorted from PBMCs. The sequence came from a human donor with AIRE deficiency. CDR3 region: CASSIASASLYEQYF. The CDR3 DNA reads as TGTGCCAGTAGTATAGCGTCAGCTTCTCTCTACGAGCAGTACTTC. Full variable domain (missing parts from reference TRBV19 and TRBJ2-7): DGGITQSPKYLFRKEGQNVTLSCEQNLNHDAMYWYRQDPGQGLRLIYYSQIVNDFQKGDIAEGYSVSREKKESFPLTVTSAQKNPTAFYLCASSIASASLYEQYFGPGTRLTVT.